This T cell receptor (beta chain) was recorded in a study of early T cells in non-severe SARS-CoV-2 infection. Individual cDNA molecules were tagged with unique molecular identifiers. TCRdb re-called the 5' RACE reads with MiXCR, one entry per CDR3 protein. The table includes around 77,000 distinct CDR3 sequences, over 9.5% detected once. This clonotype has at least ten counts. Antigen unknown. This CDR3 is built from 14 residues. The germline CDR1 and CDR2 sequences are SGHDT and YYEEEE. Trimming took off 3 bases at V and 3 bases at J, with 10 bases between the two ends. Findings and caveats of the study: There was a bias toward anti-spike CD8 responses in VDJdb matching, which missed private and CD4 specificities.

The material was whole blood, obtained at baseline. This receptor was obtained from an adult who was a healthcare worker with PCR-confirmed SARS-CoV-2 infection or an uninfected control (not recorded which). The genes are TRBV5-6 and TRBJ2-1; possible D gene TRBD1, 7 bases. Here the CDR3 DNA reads TGTGCCAGCAGCTCAGGGGGGAGCTACAATGAGCAGTTCTTC. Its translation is CASSSGGSYNEQFF. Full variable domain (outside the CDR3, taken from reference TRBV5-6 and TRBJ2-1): DAGVTQSPTHLIKTRGQQVTLRCSPKSGHDTVSWYQQALGQGPQFIFQYYEEEERQRGNFPDRFSGHQFPNYSSELNVNALLLGDSALYLCASSSGGSYNEQFFGPGTRLTVL.